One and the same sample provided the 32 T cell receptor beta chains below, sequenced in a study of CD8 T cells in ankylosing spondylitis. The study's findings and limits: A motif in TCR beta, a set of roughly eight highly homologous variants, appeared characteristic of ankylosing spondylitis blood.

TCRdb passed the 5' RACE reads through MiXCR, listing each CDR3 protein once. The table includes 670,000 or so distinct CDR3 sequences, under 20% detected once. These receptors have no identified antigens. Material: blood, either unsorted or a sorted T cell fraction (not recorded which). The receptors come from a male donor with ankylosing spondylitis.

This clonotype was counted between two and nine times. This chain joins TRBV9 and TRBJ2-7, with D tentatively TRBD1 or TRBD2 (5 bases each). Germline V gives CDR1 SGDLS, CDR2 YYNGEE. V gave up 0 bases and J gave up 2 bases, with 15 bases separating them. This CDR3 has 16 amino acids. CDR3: CASSVGLGVATYEQYF. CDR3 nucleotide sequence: TGTGCCAGCAGCGTAGGTCTGGGGGTGGCGACCTACGAGCAGTACTTC.

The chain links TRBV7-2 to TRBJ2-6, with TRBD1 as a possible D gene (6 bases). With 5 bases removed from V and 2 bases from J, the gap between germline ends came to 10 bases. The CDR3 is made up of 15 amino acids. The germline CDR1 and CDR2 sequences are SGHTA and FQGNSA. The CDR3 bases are TGTGCCAGCAGCAAAAACAGGGCTGGGGCCAACGTCCTGACTTTC. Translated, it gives CASSKNRAGANVLTF.

The CDR3 loop reads CASSSPASGSYEQYF. The CDR3 DNA sequence: TGTGCCAGCAGCTCCCCGGCGAGCGGTTCCTACGAGCAGTACTTC. This chain links TRBV7-2 with TRBJ2-7; TRBD2 might be the D (5 bases). Germline CDR1 reads SGHTA; CDR2 reads FQGNSA. Trimming took 4 bases from V and 1 from J, leaving 14 bases between them. The CDR3 spans 15 residues. Using reference TRBV7-2 and TRBJ2-7 for the parts outside the CDR3, the full variable domain is GAGVSQSPSNKVTEKGKDVELRCDPISGHTALYWYRQSLGQGLEFLIYFQGNSAPDKSGLPSDRFSAERTGGSVSTLTIQRTQQEDSAVYLCASSSPASGSYEQYFGPGTRLTVT.

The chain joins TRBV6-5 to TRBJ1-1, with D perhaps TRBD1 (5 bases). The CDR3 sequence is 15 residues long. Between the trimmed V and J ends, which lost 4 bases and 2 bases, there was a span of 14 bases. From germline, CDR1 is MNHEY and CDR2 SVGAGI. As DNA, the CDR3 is TGTGCCAGCAGTTGGGGGTGGTGGATAAACACTGAAGCTTTCTTT. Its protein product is CASSWGWWINTEAFF.

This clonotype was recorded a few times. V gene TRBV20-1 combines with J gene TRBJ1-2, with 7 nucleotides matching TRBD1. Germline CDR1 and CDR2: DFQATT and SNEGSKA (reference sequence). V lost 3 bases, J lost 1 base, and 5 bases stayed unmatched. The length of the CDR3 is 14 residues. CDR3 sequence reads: CSASHRGLNYGYTF. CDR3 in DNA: TGCAGTGCTAGCCACAGGGGACTTAACTATGGCTACACCTTC.

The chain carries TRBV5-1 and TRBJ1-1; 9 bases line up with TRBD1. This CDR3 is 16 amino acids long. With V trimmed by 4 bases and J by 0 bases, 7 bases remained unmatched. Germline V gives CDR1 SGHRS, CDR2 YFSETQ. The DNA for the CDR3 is TGCGCCAGCAGCGGGGACAGGGAAACTATGAACACTGAAGCTTTCTTT. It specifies CASSGDRETMNTEAFF.

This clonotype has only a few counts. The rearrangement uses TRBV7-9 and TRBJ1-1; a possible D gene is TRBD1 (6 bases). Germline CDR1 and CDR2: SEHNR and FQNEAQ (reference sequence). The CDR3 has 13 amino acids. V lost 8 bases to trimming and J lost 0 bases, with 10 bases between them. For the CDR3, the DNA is TGTGCCAGCCGGGCAGGGGTGAACACTGAAGCTTTCTTT. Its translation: CASRAGVNTEAFF.

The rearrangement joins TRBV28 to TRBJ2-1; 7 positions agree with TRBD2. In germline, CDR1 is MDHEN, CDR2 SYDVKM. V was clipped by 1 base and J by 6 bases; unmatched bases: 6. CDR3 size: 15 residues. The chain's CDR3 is CASSLFGAGVNEQFF. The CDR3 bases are TGTGCCAGCAGTTTATTTGGGGCGGGGGTCAATGAGCAGTTCTTC.

CDR3 loop: CASRGGTGTLYGYTF. The CDR3 nucleotides are TGTGCCAGCAGGGGGGGGACAGGGACCCTCTATGGCTACACCTTC. The rearrangement uses TRBV6-1 and TRBJ1-2; TRBD1 aligns across 9 bases. Germline CDR1 reads MNHNS; CDR2 reads SASEGT. Trimming removed 6 bases from V and 4 bases from J; junction bases left unmatched: 9. The CDR3 has 15 residues.

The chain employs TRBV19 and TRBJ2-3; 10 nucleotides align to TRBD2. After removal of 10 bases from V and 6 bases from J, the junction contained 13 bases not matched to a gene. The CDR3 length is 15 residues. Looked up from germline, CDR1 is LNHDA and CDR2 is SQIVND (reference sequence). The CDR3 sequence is CATQPGAGGLDTQYF. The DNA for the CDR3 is TGTGCCACCCAACCGGGAGCGGGAGGGCTTGATACGCAGTATTTT.

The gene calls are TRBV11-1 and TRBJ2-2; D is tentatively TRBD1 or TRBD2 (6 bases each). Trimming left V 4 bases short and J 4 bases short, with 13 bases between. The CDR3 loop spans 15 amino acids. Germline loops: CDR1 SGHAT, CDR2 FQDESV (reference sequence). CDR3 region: CASSSEGGSTGELFF. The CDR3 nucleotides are TGTGCCAGCAGCTCCGAAGGGGGGAGCACCGGGGAGCTGTTTTTT.

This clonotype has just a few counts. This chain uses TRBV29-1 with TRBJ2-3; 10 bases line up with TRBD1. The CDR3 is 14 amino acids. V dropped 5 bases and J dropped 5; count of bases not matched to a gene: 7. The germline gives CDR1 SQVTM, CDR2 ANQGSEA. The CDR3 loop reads CSVKVRTGGDTQYF. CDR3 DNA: TGCAGCGTTAAGGTTCGGACAGGGGGAGATACGCAGTATTTT.

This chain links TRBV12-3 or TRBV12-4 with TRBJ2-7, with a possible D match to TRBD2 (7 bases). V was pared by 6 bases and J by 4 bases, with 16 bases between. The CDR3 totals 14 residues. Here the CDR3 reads CASSKGGGRYEQYF. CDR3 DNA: TGTGCCAGCAGCAAAGGGGGGGGGAGGTACGAGCAGTACTTC.

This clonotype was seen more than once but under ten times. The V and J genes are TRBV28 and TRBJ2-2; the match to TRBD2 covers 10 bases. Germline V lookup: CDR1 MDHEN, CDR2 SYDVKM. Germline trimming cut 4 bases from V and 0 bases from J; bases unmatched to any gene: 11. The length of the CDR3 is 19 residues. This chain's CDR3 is CASSSDSLAGLSNTGELFF. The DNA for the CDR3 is TGTGCCAGCAGTTCCGATTCACTAGCGGGACTTTCGAACACCGGGGAGCTGTTTTTT.

CDR3 DNA: TGTGCCAGCAGCGGACAGGAAAATCAGCCCCAGCATTTT. This codes for CASSGQENQPQHF. This chain uses TRBV7-2 with TRBJ1-5, with 7 bases that match TRBD1. The ends lost 5 bases at V and 4 bases at J; junction bases unmatched: 2. The CDR3 consists of 13 residues. Germline values: CDR1 SGHTA, CDR2 FQGNSA.

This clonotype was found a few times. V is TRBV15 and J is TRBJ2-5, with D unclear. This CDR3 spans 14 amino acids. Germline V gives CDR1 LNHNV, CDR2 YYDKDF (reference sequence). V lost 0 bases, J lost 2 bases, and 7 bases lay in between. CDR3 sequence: CATSRDHGQETQYF. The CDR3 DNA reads TGTGCCACCAGCAGAGATCATGGGCAAGAGACCCAGTACTTC. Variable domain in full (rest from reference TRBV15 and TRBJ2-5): DAMVIQNPRYQVTQFGKPVTLSCSQTLNHNVMYWYQQKSSQAPKLLFHYYDKDFNNEADTPDNFQSRRPNTSFCFLDIRSPGLGDTAMYLCATSRDHGQETQYFGPGTRLLVL.

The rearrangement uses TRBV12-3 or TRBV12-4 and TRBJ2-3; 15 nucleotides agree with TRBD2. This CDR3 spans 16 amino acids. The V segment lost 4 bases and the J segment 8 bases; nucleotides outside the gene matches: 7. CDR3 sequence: CASSSGLAGGGGTQYF. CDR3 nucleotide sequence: TGTGCCAGCAGTTCCGGACTAGCGGGAGGGGGGGGTACGCAGTATTTT.

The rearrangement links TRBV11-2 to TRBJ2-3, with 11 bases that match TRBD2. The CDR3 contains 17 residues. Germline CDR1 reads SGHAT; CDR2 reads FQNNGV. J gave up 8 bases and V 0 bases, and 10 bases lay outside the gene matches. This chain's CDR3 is CASSLELLAGGAGTQYF. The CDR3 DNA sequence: TGTGCCAGCAGCTTAGAACTCTTAGCGGGGGGGGCGGGTACGCAGTATTTT. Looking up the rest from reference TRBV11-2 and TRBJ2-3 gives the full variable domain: EAGVAQSPRYKIIEKRQSVAFWCNPISGHATLYWYQQILGQGPKLLIQFQNNGVVDDSQLPKDRFSAERLKGVDSTLKIQPAKLEDSAVYLCASSLELLAGGAGTQYFGPGTRLTVL.

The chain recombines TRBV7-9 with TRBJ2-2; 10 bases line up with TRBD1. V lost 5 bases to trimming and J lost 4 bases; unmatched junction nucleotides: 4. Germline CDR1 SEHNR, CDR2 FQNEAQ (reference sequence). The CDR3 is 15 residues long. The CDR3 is CASSRGQGSTGELFF. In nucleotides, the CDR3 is TGTGCCAGCAGCCGGGGACAGGGGAGCACCGGGGAGCTGTTTTTT.

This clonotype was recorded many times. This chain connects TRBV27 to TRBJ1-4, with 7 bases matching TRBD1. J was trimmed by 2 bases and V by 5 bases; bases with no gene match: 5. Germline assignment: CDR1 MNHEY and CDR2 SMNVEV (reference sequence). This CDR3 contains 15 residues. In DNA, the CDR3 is TGTGCCAGCAGTGCAGACAGGGCGACTAATGAAAAACTGTTTTTT. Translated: CASSADRATNEKLFF.

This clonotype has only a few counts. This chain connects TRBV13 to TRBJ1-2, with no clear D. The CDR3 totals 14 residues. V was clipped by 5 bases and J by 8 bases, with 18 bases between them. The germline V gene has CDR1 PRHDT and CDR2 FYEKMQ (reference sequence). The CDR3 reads CASSPSGSVRGYTF. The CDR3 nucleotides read TGTGCCAGCAGCCCGTCGGGGTCGGTTCGGGGCTACACCTTC.

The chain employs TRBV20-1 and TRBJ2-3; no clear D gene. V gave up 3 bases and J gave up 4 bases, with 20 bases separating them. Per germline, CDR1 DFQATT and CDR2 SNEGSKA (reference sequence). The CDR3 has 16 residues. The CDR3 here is CSASTFRRIGPDTQYF. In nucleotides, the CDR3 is TGCAGTGCTAGTACTTTTAGACGCATAGGGCCAGATACGCAGTATTTT.

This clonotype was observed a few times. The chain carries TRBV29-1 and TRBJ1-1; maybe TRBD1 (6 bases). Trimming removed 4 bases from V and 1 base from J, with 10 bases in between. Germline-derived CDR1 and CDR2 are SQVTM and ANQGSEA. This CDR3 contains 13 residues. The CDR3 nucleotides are TGCAGCGTTGGCCAGGGGCCGAACACTGAAGCTTTCTTT. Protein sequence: CSVGQGPNTEAFF.

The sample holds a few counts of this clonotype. CDR3 amino acids: CASSPNRDRTKKLFF. CDR3 nucleotides: TGTGCCAGCAGCCCAAATCGGGACAGGACCAAAAAACTGTTTTTT. V usage is TRBV11-2 and J usage is TRBJ1-4; 8 bases agree with TRBD1. V gave up 5 bases and J gave up 9 bases; unmatched junction bases: 11. Germline CDR1 reads SGHAT; CDR2 reads FQNNGV. CDR3 length: 15 amino acids.

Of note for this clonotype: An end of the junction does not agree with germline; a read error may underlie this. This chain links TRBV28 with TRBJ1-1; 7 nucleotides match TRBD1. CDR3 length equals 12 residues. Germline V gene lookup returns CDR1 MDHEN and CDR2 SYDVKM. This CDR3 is CASSPHPRTGFF. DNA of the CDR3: TGTGCCAGCAGTCCACACCCCAGGACAGGCTTTTTT.

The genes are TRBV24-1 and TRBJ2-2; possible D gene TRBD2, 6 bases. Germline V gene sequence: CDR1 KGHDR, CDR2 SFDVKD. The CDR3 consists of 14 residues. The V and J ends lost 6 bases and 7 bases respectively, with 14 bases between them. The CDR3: CATSPGLSGGELFF. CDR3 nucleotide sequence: TGTGCCACCAGTCCCGGACTATCTGGCGGGGAGCTGTTTTTT.

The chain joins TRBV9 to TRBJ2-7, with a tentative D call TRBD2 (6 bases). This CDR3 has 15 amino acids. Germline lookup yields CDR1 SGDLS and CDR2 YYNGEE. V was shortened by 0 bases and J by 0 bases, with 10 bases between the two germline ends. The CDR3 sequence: CASSVGGVSSYEQYF. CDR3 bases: TGTGCCAGCAGCGTAGGGGGGGTCAGCTCCTACGAGCAGTACTTC.

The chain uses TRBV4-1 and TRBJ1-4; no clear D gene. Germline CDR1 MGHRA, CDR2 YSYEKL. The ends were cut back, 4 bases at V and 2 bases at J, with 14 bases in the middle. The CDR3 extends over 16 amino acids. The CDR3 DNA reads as TGCGCCAGCAGCCCCACCCAAGTGGCCACTAATGAAAAACTGTTTTTT. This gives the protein CASSPTQVATNEKLFF.

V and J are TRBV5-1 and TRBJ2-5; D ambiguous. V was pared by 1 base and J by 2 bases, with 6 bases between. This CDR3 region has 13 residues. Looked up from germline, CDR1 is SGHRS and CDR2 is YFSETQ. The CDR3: CASSLPEQETQYF. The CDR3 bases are TGCGCCAGCAGCTTGCCGGAACAAGAGACCCAGTACTTC.

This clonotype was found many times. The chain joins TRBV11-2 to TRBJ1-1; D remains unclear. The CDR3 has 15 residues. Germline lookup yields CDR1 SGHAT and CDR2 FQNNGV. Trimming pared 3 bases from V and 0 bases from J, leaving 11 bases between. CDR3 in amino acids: CASSLSHGLNTEAFF. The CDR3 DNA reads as TGTGCCAGCAGCTTGAGCCACGGCTTGAACACTGAAGCTTTCTTT.

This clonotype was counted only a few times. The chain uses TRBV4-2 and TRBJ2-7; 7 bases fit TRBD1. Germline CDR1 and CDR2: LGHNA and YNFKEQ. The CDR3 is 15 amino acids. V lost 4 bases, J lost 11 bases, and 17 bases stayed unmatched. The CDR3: CASSRTLGWDSFKYF. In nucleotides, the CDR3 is TGTGCCAGCAGCCGAACCCTTGGGTGGGACAGCTTTAAGTACTTC.

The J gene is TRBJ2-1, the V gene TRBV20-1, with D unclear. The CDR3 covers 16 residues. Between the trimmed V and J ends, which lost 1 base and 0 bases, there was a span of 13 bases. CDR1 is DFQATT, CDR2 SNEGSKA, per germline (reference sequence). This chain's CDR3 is CSARVPHPSSYNEQFF. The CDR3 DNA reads TGCAGTGCTAGAGTACCTCACCCGAGCTCCTACAATGAGCAGTTCTTC.